This TCR beta chain originates from a study of T-cell memory formation after mild COVID-19. Turning to the study itself: For the most part, TCR clusters were specific to one donor. General observations from the study: Confirmation was lacking for SARS-CoV-2 specificity of second-wave clones that peaked on day 37.

After 5'RACE with constant-segment primers, TCR alpha and TCR beta cDNA libraries carrying sample barcodes and UMIs were obtained. TCRdb used MiXCR to reprocess the 5' RACE reads, holding one entry per CDR3 protein. This sample has under 450,000 distinct CDR3 sequences, with more than 20% found just once. The sample holds many counts of this clonotype. Its antigen is currently unknown. V was clipped by 5 bases and J by 9 bases, with 13 bases between them. The length of the CDR3 is 13 residues. This receptor was obtained from a man aged 18 to 29 who had mild COVID-19 (a few samples of this study predate the infection). Cell type and time point are not known. The J gene is TRBJ2-2, the V gene TRBV12-3 or TRBV12-4; D unclear. The material sequenced was PBMCs or a T cell subset sorted from them (not recorded which). The chain's CDR3 is CASSDQGNRELFF. The CDR3 DNA is TGTGCCAGCAGTGACCAAGGGAACCGGGAGCTGTTTTTT.